This T cell receptor (beta chain) was identified during a study of blood T cell repertoires in COVID-19. The V and J ends lost 3 bases and 3 bases, in that order; junction bases with no gene match: 10. The germline CDR1 and CDR2 sequences are KGHSH and LQKENI. This CDR3 region has 17 residues. The table came from immunoSEQ multiplex PCR; TCRdb's copy has only in-frame clones and leaves some out. The sample lists a few hundred thousand clones, 65% to 85% occurring once. The chain recombines TRBV18 with TRBJ2-7; 11 positions agree with TRBD2. Sequencing was done on a sample of PBMCs or T cells enriched from blood (not recorded which). This sequence was found in a man between 45 and 60 years old who had recovered from COVID-19. CDR3 residues: CASSPPTSSGGHYEQYF. The CDR3 bases are TGTGCCAGCTCACCGCCGACCTCTAGCGGGGGGCACTACGAGCAGTACTTC.